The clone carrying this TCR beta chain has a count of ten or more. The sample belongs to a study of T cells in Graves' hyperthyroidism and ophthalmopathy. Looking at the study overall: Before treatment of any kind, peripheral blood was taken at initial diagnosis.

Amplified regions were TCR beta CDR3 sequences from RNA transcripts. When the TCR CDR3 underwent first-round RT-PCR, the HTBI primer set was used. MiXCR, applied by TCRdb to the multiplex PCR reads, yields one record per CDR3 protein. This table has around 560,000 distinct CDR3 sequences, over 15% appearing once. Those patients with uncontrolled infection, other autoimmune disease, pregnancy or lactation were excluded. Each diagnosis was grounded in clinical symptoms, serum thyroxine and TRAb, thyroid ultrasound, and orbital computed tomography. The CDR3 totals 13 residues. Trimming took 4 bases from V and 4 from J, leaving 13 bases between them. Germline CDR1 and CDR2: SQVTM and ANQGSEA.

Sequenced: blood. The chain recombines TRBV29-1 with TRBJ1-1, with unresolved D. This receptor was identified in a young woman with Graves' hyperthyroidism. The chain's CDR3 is CSVVVSFSTEAFF. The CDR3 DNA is TGCAGCGTTGTTGTGTCCTTTAGCACTGAAGCTTTCTTT. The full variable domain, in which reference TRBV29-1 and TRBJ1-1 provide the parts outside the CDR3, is SAVISQKPSRDICQRGTSLTIQCQVDSQVTMMFWYRQQPGQSLTLIATANQGSEATYESGFVIDKFPISRPNLTFSTLTVSNMSPEDSSIYLCSVVVSFSTEAFFGQGTRLTVV.